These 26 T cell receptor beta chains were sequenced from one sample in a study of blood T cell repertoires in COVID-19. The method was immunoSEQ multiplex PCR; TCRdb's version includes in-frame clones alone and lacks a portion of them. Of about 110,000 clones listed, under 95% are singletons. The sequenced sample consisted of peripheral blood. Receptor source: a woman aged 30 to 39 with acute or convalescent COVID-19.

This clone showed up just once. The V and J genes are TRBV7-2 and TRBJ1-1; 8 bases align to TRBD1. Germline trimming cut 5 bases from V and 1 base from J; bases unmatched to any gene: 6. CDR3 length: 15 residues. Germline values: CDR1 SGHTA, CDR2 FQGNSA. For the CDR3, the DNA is TGTGCCAGCAGCCAGGACAGGGTAGGGAACACTGAAGCTTTCTTT. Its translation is CASSQDRVGNTEAFF.

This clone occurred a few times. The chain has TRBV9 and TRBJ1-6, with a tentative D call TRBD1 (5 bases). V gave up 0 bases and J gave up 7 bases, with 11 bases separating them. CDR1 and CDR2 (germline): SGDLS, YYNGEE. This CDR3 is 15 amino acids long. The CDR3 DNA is TGTGCCAGCAGCGTAGGGGGGGTAGGGAATTCACCCCTCCACTTT. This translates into CASSVGGVGNSPLHF.

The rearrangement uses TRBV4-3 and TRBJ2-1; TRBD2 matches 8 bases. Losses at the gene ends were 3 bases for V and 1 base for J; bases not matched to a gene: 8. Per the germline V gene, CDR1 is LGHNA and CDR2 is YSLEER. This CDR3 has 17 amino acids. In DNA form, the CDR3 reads TGCGCCAGCAGCCAGGGGACTAGACACTCATCCTACAATGAGCAGTTCTTC. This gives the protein CASSQGTRHSSYNEQFF.

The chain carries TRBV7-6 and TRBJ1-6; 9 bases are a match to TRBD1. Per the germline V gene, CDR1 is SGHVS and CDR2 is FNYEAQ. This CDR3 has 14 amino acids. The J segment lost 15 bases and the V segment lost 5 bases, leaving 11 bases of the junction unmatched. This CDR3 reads CASSPGTGNNNLHF. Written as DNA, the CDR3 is TGTGCCAGCAGCCCCGGGACAGGGAACAATAACCTCCACTTT.

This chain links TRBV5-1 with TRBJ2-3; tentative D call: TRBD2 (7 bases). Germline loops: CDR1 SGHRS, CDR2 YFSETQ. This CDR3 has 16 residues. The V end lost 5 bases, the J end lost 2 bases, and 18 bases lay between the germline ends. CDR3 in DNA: TGCGCCAGCAGAGTTCGGGCGGGGGCCCACACAGATACGCAGTATTTT. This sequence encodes CASRVRAGAHTDTQYF. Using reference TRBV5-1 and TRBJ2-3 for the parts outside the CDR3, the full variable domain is KAGVTQTPRYLIKTRGQQVTLSCSPISGHRSVSWYQQTPGQGLQFLFEYFSETQRNKGNFPGRFSGRQFSNSRSEMNVSTLELGDSALYLCASRVRAGAHTDTQYFGPGTRLTVL.

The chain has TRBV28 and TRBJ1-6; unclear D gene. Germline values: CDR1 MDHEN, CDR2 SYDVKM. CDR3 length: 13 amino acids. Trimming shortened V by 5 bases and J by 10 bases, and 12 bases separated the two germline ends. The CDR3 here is CASSRLGVSPLHF. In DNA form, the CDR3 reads TGTGCCAGCAGTCGACTCGGGGTCTCACCCCTCCACTTT.

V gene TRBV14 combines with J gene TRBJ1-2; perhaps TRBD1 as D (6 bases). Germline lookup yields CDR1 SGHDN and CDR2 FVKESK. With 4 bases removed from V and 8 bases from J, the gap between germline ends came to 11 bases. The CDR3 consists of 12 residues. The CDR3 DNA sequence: TGTGCCAGCAGCCCGGACAGAATAGGCTACACCTTC. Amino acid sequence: CASSPDRIGYTF.

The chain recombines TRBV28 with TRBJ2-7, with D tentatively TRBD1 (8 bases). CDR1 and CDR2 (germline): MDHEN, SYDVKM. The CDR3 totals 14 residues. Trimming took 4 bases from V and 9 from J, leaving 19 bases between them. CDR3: CASSYRGGIGVQYF. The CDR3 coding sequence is TGTGCCAGCAGTTACAGGGGGGGAATTGGCGTGCAGTACTTC.

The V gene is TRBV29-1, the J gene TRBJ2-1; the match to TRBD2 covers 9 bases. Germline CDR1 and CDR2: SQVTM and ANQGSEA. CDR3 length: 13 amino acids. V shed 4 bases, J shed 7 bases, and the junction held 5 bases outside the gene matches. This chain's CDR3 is CSVVLAGWNEQFF. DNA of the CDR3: TGCAGCGTTGTTCTAGCGGGATGGAATGAGCAGTTCTTC.

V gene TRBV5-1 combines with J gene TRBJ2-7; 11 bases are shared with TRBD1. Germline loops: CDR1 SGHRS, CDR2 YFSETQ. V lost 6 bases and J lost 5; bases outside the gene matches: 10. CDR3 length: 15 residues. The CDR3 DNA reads TGCGCCAGCACCCCGGACAGGGGGCCACCCAACGAGCAGTACTTC. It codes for CASTPDRGPPNEQYF.

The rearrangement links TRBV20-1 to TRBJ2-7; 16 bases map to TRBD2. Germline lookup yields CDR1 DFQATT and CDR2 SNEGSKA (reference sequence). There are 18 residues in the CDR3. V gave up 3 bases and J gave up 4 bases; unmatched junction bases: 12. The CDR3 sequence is CSASTAGLAGGLGYEQYF. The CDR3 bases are TGCAGTGCTAGTACAGCGGGACTAGCGGGAGGGCTGGGGTACGAGCAGTACTTC.

The CDR3 DNA is TGTGCCAGCAGCCAAGCCCACCTAGCGGGGCCTGGGGATGAGCAGTTCTTC. Encoded protein: CASSQAHLAGPGDEQFF. The rearrangement joins TRBV4-2 to TRBJ2-1; 9 nucleotides line up with TRBD2. There are 17 residues in the CDR3. The J segment lost 8 bases and the V segment lost 1 base, leaving 12 bases of the junction unmatched. Germline CDR1 reads LGHNA; CDR2 reads YNFKEQ.

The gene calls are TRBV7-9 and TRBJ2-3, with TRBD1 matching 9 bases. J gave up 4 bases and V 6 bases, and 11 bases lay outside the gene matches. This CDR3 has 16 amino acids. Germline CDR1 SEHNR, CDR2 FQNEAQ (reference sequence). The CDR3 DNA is TGTGCCAGCAGGCATACCGGGACAGGGTCGTCAGATACGCAGTATTTT. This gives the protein CASRHTGTGSSDTQYF.

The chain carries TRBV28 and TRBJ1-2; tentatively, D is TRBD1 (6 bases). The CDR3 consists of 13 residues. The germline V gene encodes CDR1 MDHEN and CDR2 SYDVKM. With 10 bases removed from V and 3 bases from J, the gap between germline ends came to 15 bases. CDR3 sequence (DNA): TGTGCCATTCATTCTGCAGGGGACTATGGCTACACCTTC. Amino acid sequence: CAIHSAGDYGYTF.

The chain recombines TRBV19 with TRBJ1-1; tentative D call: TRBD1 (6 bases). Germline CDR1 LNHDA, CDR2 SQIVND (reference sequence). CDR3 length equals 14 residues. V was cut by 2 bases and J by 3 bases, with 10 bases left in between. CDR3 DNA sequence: TGTGCCAGTAGTATATACGGGGGGCACACTGAAGCTTTCTTT. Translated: CASSIYGGHTEAFF.

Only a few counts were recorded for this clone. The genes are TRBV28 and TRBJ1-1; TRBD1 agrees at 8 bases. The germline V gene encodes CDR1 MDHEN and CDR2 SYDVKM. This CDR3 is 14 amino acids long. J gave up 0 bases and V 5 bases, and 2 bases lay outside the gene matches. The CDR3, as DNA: TGTGCCAGCAGTGCAGGGGGCCTGAACACTGAAGCTTTCTTT. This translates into CASSAGGLNTEAFF. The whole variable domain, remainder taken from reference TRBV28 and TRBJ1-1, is DVKVTQSSRYLVKRTGEKVFLECVQDMDHENMFWYRQDPGLGLRLIYFSYDVKMKEKGDIPEGYSVSREKKERFSLILESASTNQTSMYLCASSAGGLNTEAFFGQGTRLTVV.

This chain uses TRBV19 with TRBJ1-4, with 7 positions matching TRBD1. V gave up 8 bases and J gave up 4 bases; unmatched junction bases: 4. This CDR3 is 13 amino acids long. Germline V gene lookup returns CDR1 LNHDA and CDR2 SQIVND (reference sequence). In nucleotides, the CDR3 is TGTGCCAGTTCAGGACAGGTTAATGAAAAACTGTTTTTT. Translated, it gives CASSGQVNEKLFF.

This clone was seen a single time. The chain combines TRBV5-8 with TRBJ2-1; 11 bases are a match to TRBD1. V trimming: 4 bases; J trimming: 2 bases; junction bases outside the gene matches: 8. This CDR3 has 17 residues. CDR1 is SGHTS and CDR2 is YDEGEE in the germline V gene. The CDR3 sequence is CASSPGQGVPAYNEQFF. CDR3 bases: TGTGCCAGCAGCCCGGGACAGGGGGTACCCGCCTACAATGAGCAGTTCTTC.

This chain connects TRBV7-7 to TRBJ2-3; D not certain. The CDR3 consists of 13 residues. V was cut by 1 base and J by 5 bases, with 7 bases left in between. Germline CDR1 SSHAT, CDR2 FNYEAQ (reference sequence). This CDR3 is CASSLGPRDTQYF. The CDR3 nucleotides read TGTGCCAGCAGCTTAGGGCCCAGAGATACGCAGTATTTT. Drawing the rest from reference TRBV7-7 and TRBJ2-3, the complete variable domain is GAGVSQSPRYKVTKRGQDVTLRCDPISSHATLYWYQQALGQGPEFLTYFNYEAQPDKSGLPSDRFSAERPEGSISTLTIQRTEQRDSAMYRCASSLGPRDTQYFGPGTRLTVL.

CDR3 nucleotides: TGTGCCAGCAGCAAGGGGACAGGGGGCCTCTACAATGAGCAGTTCTTC. It is translated as CASSKGTGGLYNEQFF. The rearrangement uses TRBV7-3 and TRBJ2-1, with 12 bases that match TRBD1. The CDR3 is 16 amino acids. CDR1 SGHTA and CDR2 FQGTGA come from the germline V gene. J gave up 3 bases and V 5 bases, and 5 bases lay outside the gene matches.

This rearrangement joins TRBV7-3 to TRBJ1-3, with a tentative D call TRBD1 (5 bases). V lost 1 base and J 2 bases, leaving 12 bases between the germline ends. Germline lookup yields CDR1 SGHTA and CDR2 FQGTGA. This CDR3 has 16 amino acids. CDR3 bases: TGTGCCAGCAGCTTAATTGGGGAAGGGGCTGGAAACACCATATATTTT. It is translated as CASSLIGEGAGNTIYF.

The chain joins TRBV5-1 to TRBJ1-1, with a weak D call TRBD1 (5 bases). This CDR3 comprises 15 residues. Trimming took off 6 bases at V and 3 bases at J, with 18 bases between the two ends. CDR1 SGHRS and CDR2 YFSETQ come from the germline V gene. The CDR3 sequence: CASKPGGVKDTEAFF. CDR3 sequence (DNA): TGCGCCAGCAAACCGGGAGGGGTTAAGGACACTGAAGCTTTCTTT.

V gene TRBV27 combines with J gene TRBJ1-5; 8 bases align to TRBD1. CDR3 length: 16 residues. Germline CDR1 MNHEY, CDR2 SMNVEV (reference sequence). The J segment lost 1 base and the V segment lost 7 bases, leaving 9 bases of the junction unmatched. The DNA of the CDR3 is TGTGCCAGCACCCGCACAGGGGGGTTAAGCAATCAGCCCCAGCATTTT. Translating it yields CASTRTGGLSNQPQHF.

This CDR3 reads CASSLYSAMGGELFF. For the CDR3, the DNA is TGTGCCAGCAGCTTATATAGCGCCATGGGTGGGGAGCTGTTTTTT. This chain connects TRBV7-6 to TRBJ2-2; perhaps TRBD2 as D (5 bases). V lost 2 bases, J lost 8 bases, and 15 bases lay in between. This CDR3 region has 15 residues. Germline V gives CDR1 SGHVS, CDR2 FNYEAQ.

The CDR3 here is CASSQKQGHYGYTF. DNA of the CDR3: TGTGCCAGCAGCCAAAAACAGGGGCACTATGGCTACACCTTC. The chain couples TRBV5-4 to TRBJ1-2; 7 nucleotides align to TRBD1. The germline V gene encodes CDR1 SGHNT and CDR2 YYREEE (reference sequence). With V trimmed by 4 bases and J by 3 bases, 6 bases remained unmatched. CDR3 length: 14 residues.

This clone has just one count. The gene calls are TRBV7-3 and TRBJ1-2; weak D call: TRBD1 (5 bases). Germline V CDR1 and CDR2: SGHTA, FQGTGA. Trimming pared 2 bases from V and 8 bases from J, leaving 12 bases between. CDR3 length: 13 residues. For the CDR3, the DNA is TGTGCCAGCAGCTTACTGCCAGGGTACGGCTACACCTTC. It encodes CASSLLPGYGYTF.